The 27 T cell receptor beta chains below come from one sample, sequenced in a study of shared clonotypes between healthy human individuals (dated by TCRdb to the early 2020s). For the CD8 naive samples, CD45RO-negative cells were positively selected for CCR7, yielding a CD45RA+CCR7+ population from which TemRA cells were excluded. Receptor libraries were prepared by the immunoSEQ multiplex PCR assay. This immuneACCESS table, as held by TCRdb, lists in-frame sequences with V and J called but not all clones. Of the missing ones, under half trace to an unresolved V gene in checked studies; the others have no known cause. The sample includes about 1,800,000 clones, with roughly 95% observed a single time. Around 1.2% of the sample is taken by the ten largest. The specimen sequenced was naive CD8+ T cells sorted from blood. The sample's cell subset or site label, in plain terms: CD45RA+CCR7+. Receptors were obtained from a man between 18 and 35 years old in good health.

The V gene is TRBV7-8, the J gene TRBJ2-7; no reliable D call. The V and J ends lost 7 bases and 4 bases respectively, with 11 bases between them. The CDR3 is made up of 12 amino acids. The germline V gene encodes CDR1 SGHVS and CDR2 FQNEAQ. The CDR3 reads CASTSDGYEQYF. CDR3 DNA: TGTGCCAGCACATCGGACGGGTACGAGCAGTACTTC.

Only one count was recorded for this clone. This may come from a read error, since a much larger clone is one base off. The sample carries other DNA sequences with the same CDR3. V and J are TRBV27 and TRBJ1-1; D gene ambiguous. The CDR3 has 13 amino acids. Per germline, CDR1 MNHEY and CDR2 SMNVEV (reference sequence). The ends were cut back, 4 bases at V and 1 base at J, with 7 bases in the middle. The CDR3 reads CASSYGGNTEAFF. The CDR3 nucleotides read TGTGCCAGCAGTTACGGCGGGAACACTGAAGCTTTCTTT.

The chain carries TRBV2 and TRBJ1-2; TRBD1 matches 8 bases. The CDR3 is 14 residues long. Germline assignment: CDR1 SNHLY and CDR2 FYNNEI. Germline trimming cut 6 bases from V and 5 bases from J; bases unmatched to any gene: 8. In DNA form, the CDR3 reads TGTGCCAGCAGCGATGGACAGGGCCGGTATGGCTACACCTTC. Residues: CASSDGQGRYGYTF.

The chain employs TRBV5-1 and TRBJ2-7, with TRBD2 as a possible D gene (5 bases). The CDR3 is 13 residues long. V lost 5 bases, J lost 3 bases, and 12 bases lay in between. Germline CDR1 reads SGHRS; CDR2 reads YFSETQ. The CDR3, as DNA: TGCGCCAGCAGTTTCCGACTAAACTACGAGCAGTACTTC. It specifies CASSFRLNYEQYF.

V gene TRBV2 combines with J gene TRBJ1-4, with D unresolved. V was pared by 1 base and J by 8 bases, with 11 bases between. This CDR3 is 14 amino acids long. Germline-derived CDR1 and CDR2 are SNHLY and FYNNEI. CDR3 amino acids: CASSEGGNGEKLFF. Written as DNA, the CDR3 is TGTGCCAGCAGTGAAGGAGGGAACGGCGAAAAACTGTTTTTT.

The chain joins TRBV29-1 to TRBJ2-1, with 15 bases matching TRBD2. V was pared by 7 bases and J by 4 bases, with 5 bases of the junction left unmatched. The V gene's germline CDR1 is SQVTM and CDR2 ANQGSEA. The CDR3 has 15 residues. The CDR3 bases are TGCAGCGGGACTAGCGGGAGGGTGGGGTACAATGAGCAGTTCTTC. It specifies CSGTSGRVGYNEQFF.

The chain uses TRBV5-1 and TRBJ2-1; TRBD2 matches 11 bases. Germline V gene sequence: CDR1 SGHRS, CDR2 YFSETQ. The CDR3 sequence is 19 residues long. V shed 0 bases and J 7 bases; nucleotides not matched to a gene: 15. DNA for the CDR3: TGCGCCAGCAGCTTGGGCGGGACTAGCGGCACCACCTACCTGAATGAGCAGTTCTTC. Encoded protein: CASSLGGTSGTTYLNEQFF. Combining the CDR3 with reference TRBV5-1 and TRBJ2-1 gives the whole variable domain KAGVTQTPRYLIKTRGQQVTLSCSPISGHRSVSWYQQTPGQGLQFLFEYFSETQRNKGNFPGRFSGRQFSNSRSEMNVSTLELGDSALYLCASSLGGTSGTTYLNEQFFGPGTRLTVL.

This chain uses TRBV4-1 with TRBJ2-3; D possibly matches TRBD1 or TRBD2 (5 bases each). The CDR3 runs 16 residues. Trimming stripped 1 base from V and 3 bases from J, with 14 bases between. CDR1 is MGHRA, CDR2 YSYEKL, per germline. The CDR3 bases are TGCGCCAGCAGCCAAGGGCCGAACGGGGCGACAGATACGCAGTATTTT. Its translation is CASSQGPNGATDTQYF.

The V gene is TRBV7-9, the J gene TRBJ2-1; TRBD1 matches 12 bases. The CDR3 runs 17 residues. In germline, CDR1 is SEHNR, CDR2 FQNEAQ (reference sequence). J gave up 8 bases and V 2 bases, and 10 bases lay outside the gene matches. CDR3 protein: CASSLSPGQGAEDEQFF. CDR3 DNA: TGTGCCAGCAGCTTATCTCCGGGACAGGGGGCTGAGGATGAGCAGTTCTTC. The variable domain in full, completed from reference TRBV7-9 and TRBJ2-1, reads DTGVSQNPRHKITKRGQNVTFRCDPISEHNRLYWYRQTLGQGPEFLTYFQNEAQLEKSRLLSDRFSAERPKGSFSTLEIQRTEQGDSAMYLCASSLSPGQGAEDEQFFGPGTRLTVL.

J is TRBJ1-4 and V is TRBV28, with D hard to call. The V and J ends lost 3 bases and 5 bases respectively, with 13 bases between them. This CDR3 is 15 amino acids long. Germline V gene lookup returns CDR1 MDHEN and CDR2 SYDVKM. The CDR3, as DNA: TGTGCCAGCAGTTTGTATGGGAGGGTGAATGAAAAACTGTTTTTT. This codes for CASSLYGRVNEKLFF.

The CDR3 nucleotides are TGTGCCAGCAGCACAGGACGGAGCCAAGAGACCCAGTACTTC. Translated, it gives CASSTGRSQETQYF. V is TRBV11-2 and J is TRBJ2-5, with a weak D call TRBD1 (5 bases). The CDR3 has 14 amino acids. Looked up from germline, CDR1 is SGHAT and CDR2 is FQNNGV. The ends were cut back, 5 bases at V and 1 base at J, with 11 bases in the middle.

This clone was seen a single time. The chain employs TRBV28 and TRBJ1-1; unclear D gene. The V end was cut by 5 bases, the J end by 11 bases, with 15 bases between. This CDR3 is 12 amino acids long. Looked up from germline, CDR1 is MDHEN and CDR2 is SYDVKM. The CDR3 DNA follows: TGTGCCAGCAGTCCCCGGGGAATTGAGGCTTTCTTT. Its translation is CASSPRGIEAFF.

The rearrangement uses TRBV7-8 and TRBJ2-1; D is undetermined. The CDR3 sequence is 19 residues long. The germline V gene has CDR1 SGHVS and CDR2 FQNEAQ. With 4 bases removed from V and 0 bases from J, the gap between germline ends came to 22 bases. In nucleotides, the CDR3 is TGTGCCAGCAGCTATCCTCGGAAAGGGCTCACGAGCTCCTACAATGAGCAGTTCTTC. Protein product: CASSYPRKGLTSSYNEQFF.

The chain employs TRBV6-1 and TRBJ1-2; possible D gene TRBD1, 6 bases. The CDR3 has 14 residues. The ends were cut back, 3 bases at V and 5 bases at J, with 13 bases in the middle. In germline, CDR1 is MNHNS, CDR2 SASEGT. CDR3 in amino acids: CASSETGAGYGYTF. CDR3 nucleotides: TGTGCCAGCAGTGAGACGGGGGCCGGGTATGGCTACACCTTC.

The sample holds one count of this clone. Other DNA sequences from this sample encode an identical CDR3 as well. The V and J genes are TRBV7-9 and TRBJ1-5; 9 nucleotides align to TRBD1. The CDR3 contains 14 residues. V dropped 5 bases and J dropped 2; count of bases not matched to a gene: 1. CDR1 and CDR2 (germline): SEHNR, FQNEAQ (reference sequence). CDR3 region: CASSRTGGNQPQHF. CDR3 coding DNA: TGTGCCAGCAGCCGGACAGGGGGCAATCAGCCCCAGCATTTT.

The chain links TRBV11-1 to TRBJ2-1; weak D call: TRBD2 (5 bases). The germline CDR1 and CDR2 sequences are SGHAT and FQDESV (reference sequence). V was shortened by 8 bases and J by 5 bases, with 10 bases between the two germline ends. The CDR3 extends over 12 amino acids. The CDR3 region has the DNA TGTGCCAGCGAATGGGAGAACAATGAGCAGTTCTTC. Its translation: CASEWENNEQFF.

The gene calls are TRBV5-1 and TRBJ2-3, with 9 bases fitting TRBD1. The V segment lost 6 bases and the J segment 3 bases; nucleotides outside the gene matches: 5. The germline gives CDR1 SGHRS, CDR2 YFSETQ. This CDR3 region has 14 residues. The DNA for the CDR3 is TGCGCCAGCAAGGGCGGACAGGGGACAGATACGCAGTATTTT. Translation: CASKGGQGTDTQYF.

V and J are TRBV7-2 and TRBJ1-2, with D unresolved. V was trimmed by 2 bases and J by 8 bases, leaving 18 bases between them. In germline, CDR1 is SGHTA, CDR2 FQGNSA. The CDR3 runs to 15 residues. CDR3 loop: CASSLQELSGGGYTF. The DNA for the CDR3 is TGTGCCAGCAGCTTACAGGAGCTAAGTGGAGGAGGCTACACCTTC.

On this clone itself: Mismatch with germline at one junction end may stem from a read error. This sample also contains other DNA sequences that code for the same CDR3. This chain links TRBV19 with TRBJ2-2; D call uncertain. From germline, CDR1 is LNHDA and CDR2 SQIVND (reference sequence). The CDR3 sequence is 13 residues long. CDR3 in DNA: TGTGCCAGCAGTATAACAATCACCGGGGAGCTGTTTTTT. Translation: CASSITITGELFF.

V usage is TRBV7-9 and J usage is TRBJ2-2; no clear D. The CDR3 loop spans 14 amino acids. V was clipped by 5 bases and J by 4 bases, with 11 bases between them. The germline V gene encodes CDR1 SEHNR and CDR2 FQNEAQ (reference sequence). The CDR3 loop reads CASSPAPATGELFF. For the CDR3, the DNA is TGTGCCAGCAGCCCGGCCCCGGCCACCGGGGAGCTGTTTTTT.

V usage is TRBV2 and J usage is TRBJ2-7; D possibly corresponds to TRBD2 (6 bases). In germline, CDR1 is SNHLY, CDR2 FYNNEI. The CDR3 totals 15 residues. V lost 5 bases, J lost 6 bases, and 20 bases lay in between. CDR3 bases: TGTGCCAGCAGTTTTGGACCACTAGCCGGAGCCGAGCAGTACTTC. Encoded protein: CASSFGPLAGAEQYF.

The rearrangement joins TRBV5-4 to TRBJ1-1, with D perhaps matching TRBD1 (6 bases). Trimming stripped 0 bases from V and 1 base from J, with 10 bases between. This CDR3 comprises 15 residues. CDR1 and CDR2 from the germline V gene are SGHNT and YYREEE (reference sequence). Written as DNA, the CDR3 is TGTGCCAGCAGCTTGGGATCGGGACAGAACACTGAAGCTTTCTTT. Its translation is CASSLGSGQNTEAFF.

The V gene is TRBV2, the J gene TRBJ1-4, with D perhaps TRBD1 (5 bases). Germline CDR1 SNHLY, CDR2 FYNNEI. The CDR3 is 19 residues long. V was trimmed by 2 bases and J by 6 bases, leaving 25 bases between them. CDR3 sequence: CASSEFPGPPTRQYEKLFF. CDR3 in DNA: TGTGCCAGCAGTGAATTTCCGGGGCCTCCTACGCGGCAATATGAAAAACTGTTTTTT.

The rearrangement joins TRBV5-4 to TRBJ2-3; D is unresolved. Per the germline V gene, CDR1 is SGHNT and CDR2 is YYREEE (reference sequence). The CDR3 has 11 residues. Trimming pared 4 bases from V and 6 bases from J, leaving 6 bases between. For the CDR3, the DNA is TGTGCCAGCAGCGTGGGTGATACGCAGTATTTT. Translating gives CASSVGDTQYF.

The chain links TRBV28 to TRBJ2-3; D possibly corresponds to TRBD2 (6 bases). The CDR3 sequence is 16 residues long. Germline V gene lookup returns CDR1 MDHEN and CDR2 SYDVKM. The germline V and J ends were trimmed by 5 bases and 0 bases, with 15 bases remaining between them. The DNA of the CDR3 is TGTGCCAGCAGTACGGGACTGGGGAGTAGCACAGATACGCAGTATTTT. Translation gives CASSTGLGSSTDTQYF.

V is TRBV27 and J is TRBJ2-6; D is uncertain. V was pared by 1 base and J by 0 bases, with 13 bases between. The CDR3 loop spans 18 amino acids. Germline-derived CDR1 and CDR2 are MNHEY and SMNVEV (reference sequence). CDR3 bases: TGTGCCAGCAGTTTATTTGCCGGGCCCTACTCTGGGGCCAACGTCCTGACTTTC. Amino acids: CASSLFAGPYSGANVLTF.

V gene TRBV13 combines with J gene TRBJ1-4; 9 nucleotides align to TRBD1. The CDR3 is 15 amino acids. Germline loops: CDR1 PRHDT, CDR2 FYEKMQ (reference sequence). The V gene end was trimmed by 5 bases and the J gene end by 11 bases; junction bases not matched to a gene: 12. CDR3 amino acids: CASSTAGTGSEKLFF. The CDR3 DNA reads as TGTGCCAGCAGCACGGCCGGGACAGGGTCTGAGAAACTGTTTTTT.